Shown below are 30 T cell receptor beta chains from a single sample sequenced in a study of Ad26.COV2.S vaccination and SARS-CoV-2 variants. Libraries were prepared by immunoSEQ multiplex PCR; TCRdb keeps only in-frame clonotypes and omits some of them. The sample includes about 350,000 clones, about 92% of them seen just once. The source was peripheral blood, collected after recovery from COVID-19. These receptors were taken from a human donor who had recovered from COVID-19.

The chain has TRBV9 and TRBJ2-1, with D perhaps matching TRBD2 (6 bases). Germline V lookup: CDR1 SGDLS, CDR2 YYNGEE. This CDR3 contains 15 residues. V was clipped by 3 bases and J by 2 bases, with 12 bases between them. CDR3 sequence: CASSAGGVTYNEQFF. The CDR3 DNA sequence: TGTGCCAGCAGCGCTGGAGGGGTTACCTACAATGAGCAGTTCTTC.

Only a few counts were recorded for this clone. This rearrangement joins TRBV15 to TRBJ1-4; TRBD1 matches at 7 bases. With 5 bases clipped from V and 8 bases from J, the junction kept 14 bases outside the gene matches. CDR1 LNHNV and CDR2 YYDKDF come from the germline V gene (reference sequence). The CDR3 runs to 16 residues. The CDR3 DNA follows: TGTGCCACCAGCGGCCTCTTTACAGGGGTATACGAAAAACTGTTTTTT. This codes for CATSGLFTGVYEKLFF.

The genes are TRBV19 and TRBJ1-5; D remains unclear. The CDR3 totals 13 residues. Germline V CDR1 and CDR2: LNHDA, SQIVND (reference sequence). V was cut by 6 bases and J by 3 bases, with 9 bases left in between. The CDR3 here is CASRAISNQPQHF. In DNA, the CDR3 is TGTGCCAGTAGGGCCATCTCCAATCAGCCCCAGCATTTT.

The chain links TRBV19 to TRBJ2-1; a weak D match, TRBD1 (6 bases). CDR1 is LNHDA and CDR2 is SQIVND in the germline V gene (reference sequence). V lost 1 base to trimming and J lost 7 bases, with 11 bases between them. CDR3 length equals 14 residues. The CDR3 DNA is TGTGCCAGTAGTATAGCCAAACAGGGTAATGAGCAGTTCTTC. Its translation is CASSIAKQGNEQFF.

The sample holds one count of this clone. The J gene is TRBJ2-7, the V gene TRBV7-2; a possible D gene is TRBD2 (7 bases). CDR3 length: 15 residues. Per germline, CDR1 SGHTA and CDR2 FQGNSA. V gave up 1 base and J gave up 4 bases, with 14 bases separating them. CDR3 sequence (DNA): TGTGCCAGCAGCTTAGAGGTGGGGGGGCCGTACGAGCAGTACTTC. It encodes CASSLEVGGPYEQYF. The whole variable domain, filled in from reference TRBV7-2 and TRBJ2-7, reads GAGVSQSPSNKVTEKGKDVELRCDPISGHTALYWYRQSLGQGLEFLIYFQGNSAPDKSGLPSDRFSAERTGGSVSTLTIQRTQQEDSAVYLCASSLEVGGPYEQYFGPGTRLTVT.

The chain joins TRBV12-5 to TRBJ1-3, with TRBD1 matching over 7 bases. This CDR3 region has 16 residues. Looked up from germline, CDR1 is LGHNT and CDR2 is FRNRAP. The V segment lost 2 bases and the J segment 5 bases; nucleotides outside the gene matches: 9. The CDR3 loop is CASGLFPDRDRNTIYF. The DNA for the CDR3 is TGTGCTAGTGGTTTGTTTCCCGACAGGGACCGAAACACCATATATTTT.

The chain has TRBV19 and TRBJ2-2, with TRBD2 identical over 13 bases. The trim removed 3 bases at V and 4 bases at J, leaving 2 bases unmatched. This CDR3 comprises 16 residues. Per germline, CDR1 LNHDA and CDR2 SQIVND (reference sequence). CDR3 sequence (DNA): TGTGCCAGTAGTATCGGACTAGCGGGGGTCACCGGGGAGCTGTTTTTT. It is translated as CASSIGLAGVTGELFF.

The genes are TRBV4-1 and TRBJ2-7; the D gene is possibly TRBD2 (5 bases). The CDR3 length is 15 residues. V was shortened by 1 base and J by 2 bases, with 12 bases between the two germline ends. The V gene's germline CDR1 is MGHRA and CDR2 YSYEKL. The CDR3 bases are TGCGCCAGCAGCCAAGTCGGACTGACCGCCTACGAGCAGTACTTC. Translated, it gives CASSQVGLTAYEQYF.

DNA of the CDR3: TGTGCCAGTAGTAGGCCGGGGACAGGGAATCTTTTGGCCAAAAACATTCAGTACTTC. Protein: CASSRPGTGNLLAKNIQYF. This rearrangement joins TRBV19 to TRBJ2-4, with 9 bases lining up with TRBD1. The length of the CDR3 is 19 residues. Germline CDR1 reads LNHDA; CDR2 reads SQIVND (reference sequence). The V segment lost 4 bases and the J segment 1 base; nucleotides outside the gene matches: 14.

The gene calls are TRBV4-1 and TRBJ2-1, with TRBD2 identical over 8 bases. Per germline, CDR1 MGHRA and CDR2 YSYEKL. The CDR3 length is 16 residues. The V gene end was trimmed by 0 bases and the J gene end by 4 bases; junction bases not matched to a gene: 5. The CDR3 is CASSQDRGGLYNEQFF. The CDR3 nucleotides are TGCGCCAGCAGCCAAGATCGGGGGGGCCTATACAATGAGCAGTTCTTC.

The gene calls are TRBV23-1 and TRBJ2-7, with TRBD1 identical over 9 bases. TRBV23-1 is an open reading frame whose function is uncertain. This CDR3 has 19 amino acids. V trimming: 0 bases; J trimming: 4 bases; junction bases outside the gene matches: 16. CDR3 nucleotides: TGCGCCAGCAGTCAATCAAGAACTAAAACCGGGACAGGGAGGTACGAGCAGTACTTC. It translates to CASSQSRTKTGTGRYEQYF.

CDR3 protein: CASEGPASYEQYF. Written as DNA, the CDR3 is TGTGCCAGTGAAGGCCCAGCCTCCTACGAGCAGTACTTC. This sequence joins TRBV13 and TRBJ2-7; D gene unclear. V was pared by 9 bases and J by 0 bases, with 12 bases between. The CDR3 totals 13 residues. Per germline, CDR1 PRHDT and CDR2 FYEKMQ (reference sequence).

Details on this clone: Germline and junction disagree at one end, which may indicate a read error. This chain connects TRBV20-1 to TRBJ1-1; D uncertain. The CDR3 sequence is 11 residues long. Germline CDR1 is DFQATT and CDR2 is SNEGSKA (reference sequence). CDR3 sequence reads: CSASSNPEAFF. The CDR3 bases are TGCAGTGCTAGCTCGAACCCTGAAGCTTTCTTT.

This clone was observed a handful of times. The genes are TRBV15 and TRBJ1-1; D unresolved. The V gene lost 1 base and the J gene lost 1 base, with 4 bases spanning the gap. CDR1 is LNHNV and CDR2 is YYDKDF in the germline V gene (reference sequence). CDR3 length equals 13 residues. CDR3 coding DNA: TGTGCCACCAGCAGAGCGAAGAACACTGAAGCTTTCTTT. Translating it yields CATSRAKNTEAFF.

This clone was counted between two and nine times. V is TRBV7-2 and J is TRBJ2-5, with 8 nucleotides matching TRBD1. Trimming cost V 0 bases and J 5 bases; bases outside gene matches: 5. CDR3 length: 15 residues. CDR1 and CDR2 (germline): SGHTA, FQGNSA. CDR3 bases: TGTGCCAGCAGCTTAGCAGGACAGGGTGGCGAGACCCAGTACTTC. This translates into CASSLAGQGGETQYF.

The V gene is TRBV19, the J gene TRBJ1-5; no reliable D call. This CDR3 region has 14 residues. The germline gives CDR1 LNHDA, CDR2 SQIVND (reference sequence). Trimming took off 6 bases at V and 6 bases at J, with 15 bases between the two ends. The chain's CDR3 is CASRPGLASQPQHF. In DNA form, the CDR3 reads TGTGCCAGTAGGCCCGGGTTAGCCAGTCAGCCCCAGCATTTT. Using reference TRBV19 and TRBJ1-5 for the parts outside the CDR3, the full variable domain is DGGITQSPKYLFRKEGQNVTLSCEQNLNHDAMYWYRQDPGQGLRLIYYSQIVNDFQKGDIAEGYSVSREKKESFPLTVTSAQKNPTAFYLCASRPGLASQPQHFGDGTRLSIL.

This clone was counted once. The chain employs TRBV5-5 and TRBJ2-7; TRBD1 is a possible D gene (5 bases). The CDR3 has 13 amino acids. The germline V gene encodes CDR1 SGHKS and CDR2 YYEKEE (reference sequence). Trimming cost V 1 base and J 3 bases, with 8 bases left between them. DNA of the CDR3: TGTGCCAGCAGCTTGAACAGGCACTACGAGCAGTACTTC. Its protein is CASSLNRHYEQYF.

The V and J genes are TRBV6-5 and TRBJ2-7; tentatively, D is TRBD1 (6 bases). The germline V gene has CDR1 MNHEY and CDR2 SVGAGI. V lost 5 bases to trimming and J lost 3 bases, with 14 bases between them. There are 14 residues in the CDR3. This CDR3 reads CASSPSGTIYEQYF. CDR3 DNA: TGTGCCAGCAGTCCATCCGGGACAATCTACGAGCAGTACTTC.

The CDR3 DNA is TGCGCCAGCAGCTGGGGGACCCCCACAGATACGCAGTATTTT. This gives the protein CASSWGTPTDTQYF. The genes are TRBV5-1 and TRBJ2-3; D assignment may be TRBD1 or TRBD2 (5 bases each). The V and J ends lost 3 bases and 2 bases respectively, with 10 bases between them. Germline V gene data show CDR1 as SGHRS and CDR2 as YFSETQ. The length of the CDR3 is 14 residues.

CDR3 DNA sequence: TGTGCCAGCAGCCCGGGGGACAGCCGACGAGCAGCCCAGCATTTT. Amino acids: CASSPGDSRRAAQHF. V usage is TRBV7-8 and J usage is TRBJ1-5; TRBD1 agrees at 7 bases. Germline V CDR1 and CDR2: SGHVS, FQNEAQ. The V and J ends lost 5 bases and 11 bases, in that order; junction bases with no gene match: 15. This CDR3 has 15 amino acids.

This sequence joins TRBV9 and TRBJ1-2; D unresolved. The CDR3 covers 17 residues. Trimming removed 0 bases at V and 1 base at J, with 16 bases between. Germline V CDR1 and CDR2: SGDLS, YYNGEE. CDR3 sequence reads: CASSVEDQRLINYGYTF. For the CDR3, the DNA is TGTGCCAGCAGCGTAGAGGATCAGAGACTTATTAACTATGGCTACACCTTC. Drawing the rest from reference TRBV9 and TRBJ1-2, the complete variable domain is DSGVTQTPKHLITATGQRVTLRCSPRSGDLSVYWYQQSLDQGLQFLIQYYNGEERAKGNILERFSAQQFPDLHSELNLSSLELGDSALYFCASSVEDQRLINYGYTFGSGTRLTVV.

V and J are TRBV14 and TRBJ2-7, with 7 bases matching TRBD1. CDR1 and CDR2 from the germline V gene are SGHDN and FVKESK. V lost 2 bases to trimming and J lost 7 bases; unmatched junction nucleotides: 14. CDR3 length: 16 amino acids. As DNA, the CDR3 is TGTGCCAGCAGCCAACGAGGGGACAGAGTGGTGCGAGAGCAGTACTTC. The encoded protein is CASSQRGDRVVREQYF.

V usage is TRBV7-8 and J usage is TRBJ1-1; 7 bases fit TRBD1. This CDR3 region has 17 residues. CDR1 is SGHVS and CDR2 is FQNEAQ in the germline V gene. Trimming took 5 bases from V and 1 from J; bases not matched to a gene: 13. CDR3 residues: CASSLVTGPEKNTEAFF. The DNA of the CDR3 is TGTGCCAGCAGCCTGGTGACAGGGCCAGAGAAGAACACTGAAGCTTTCTTT.

V and J are TRBV19 and TRBJ2-7; 7 nucleotides match TRBD1. Germline V gene data show CDR1 as LNHDA and CDR2 as SQIVND (reference sequence). V lost 7 bases and J lost 1; bases outside the gene matches: 7. This CDR3 spans 14 amino acids. CDR3 bases: TGTGCCAGTAACCCAACAGGGGATTCCTACGAGCAGTACTTC. Translation gives CASNPTGDSYEQYF.

This chain's CDR3 is CASSLTRTDTEAFF. The DNA for the CDR3 is TGTGCCAGCAGCCTGACCCGGACAGACACTGAAGCTTTCTTT. This chain links TRBV5-4 with TRBJ1-1, with D perhaps matching TRBD1 (6 bases). The V end lost 4 bases, the J end lost 3 bases, and 13 bases lay between the germline ends. Germline V gene lookup returns CDR1 SGHNT and CDR2 YYREEE (reference sequence). There are 14 residues in the CDR3.

The genes are TRBV27 and TRBJ2-1; unclear D gene. The CDR3 spans 16 residues. Trimming took 0 bases from V and 0 from J, leaving 9 bases between them. The germline V gene encodes CDR1 MNHEY and CDR2 SMNVEV (reference sequence). CDR3 sequence reads: CASSLSGRNSYNEQFF. The CDR3 DNA follows: TGTGCCAGCAGTTTATCGGGCAGAAACTCCTACAATGAGCAGTTCTTC.

This rearrangement joins TRBV7-2 to TRBJ2-2, with D unclear. The germline CDR1 and CDR2 sequences are SGHTA and FQGNSA. V was pared by 1 base and J by 0 bases, with 9 bases between. CDR3 length equals 16 residues. CDR3 nucleotides: TGTGCCAGCAGCTTAGGGGCTAGTTCGAACACCGGGGAGCTGTTTTTT. Protein product: CASSLGASSNTGELFF.

The genes are TRBV11-2 and TRBJ1-4; D call uncertain. Germline assignment: CDR1 SGHAT and CDR2 FQNNGV. This CDR3 has 13 residues. The V gene lost 3 bases and the J gene lost 8 bases, with 10 bases spanning the gap. CDR3 in DNA: TGTGCCAGCAGCTTCGGCATGAAGGAAAAACTGTTTTTT. It is translated as CASSFGMKEKLFF.

This chain links TRBV9 with TRBJ1-1, with D possibly being TRBD1 (5 bases). This CDR3 contains 15 residues. In germline, CDR1 is SGDLS, CDR2 YYNGEE. V was pared by 0 bases and J by 1 base, with 10 bases between. DNA for the CDR3: TGTGCCAGCAGCGTAGCTGGGGCAGCGAACACTGAAGCTTTCTTT. Its protein product is CASSVAGAANTEAFF.

The sample holds one count of this clone. The chain recombines TRBV21-1 with TRBJ1-1. TRBV21-1 is flagged as a pseudogene. The CDR3 loop spans 14 amino acids. CDR3 residues: CASSINHGGLGAFF. In DNA form, the CDR3 reads TGTGCCAGCAGCATCAACCACGGGGGGCTCGGAGCTTTCTTT.